These 11 T cell receptor beta chains were all obtained from the same sample, sequenced in a study of blood T cell repertoires in COVID-19. The data were produced by immunoSEQ multiplex PCR, yet TCRdb's version contains in-frame clones alone and is incomplete. The data contain about 59,000 clones, approximately 80% of them singletons. What was sequenced was peripheral blood. The receptor set was obtained from a human donor in a cohort sampled during active COVID-19.

This clone was seen only a few times. V usage is TRBV27 and J usage is TRBJ2-2; D might be TRBD2 (6 bases). CDR3 length equals 12 residues. Germline CDR1 and CDR2: MNHEY and SMNVEV (reference sequence). Trimming removed 7 bases at V and 7 bases at J, with 10 bases between. The CDR3: CASKGLIGELFF. In DNA, the CDR3 is TGTGCCAGCAAGGGACTGATCGGGGAGCTGTTTTTT.

The rearrangement uses TRBV7-2 and TRBJ2-7; the match to TRBD2 covers 9 bases. Trimming cost V 2 bases and J 3 bases; bases outside gene matches: 5. The CDR3 contains 15 residues. Germline-derived CDR1 and CDR2 are SGHTA and FQGNSA. CDR3 bases: TGTGCCAGCAGCTTATCTAGCGGGACCGACTACGAGCAGTACTTC. Amino acid sequence: CASSLSSGTDYEQYF.

This clone was observed a few times. The V call is TRBV6-2 or TRBV6-3, the J call TRBJ1-5; D gene ambiguous. This CDR3 comprises 12 residues. Per the germline V gene, CDR1 is MNHEY and CDR2 is SVGEGT. V shed 4 bases and J shed 5 bases, with 6 bases lying between them. CDR3 amino acids: CASSSFYQPQHF. CDR3 in DNA: TGTGCCAGCAGTTCCTTCTATCAGCCCCAGCATTTT.

This clone turned up a few times. V is TRBV27 and J is TRBJ1-1; D unclear. V shed 0 bases and J shed 5 bases, with 13 bases lying between them. The germline CDR1 and CDR2 sequences are MNHEY and SMNVEV (reference sequence). CDR3 size: 15 residues. As DNA, the CDR3 is TGTGCCAGCAGTTTATCGGGGTCGGCGGGTACTGAAGCTTTCTTT. This codes for CASSLSGSAGTEAFF.

J is TRBJ1-2 and V is TRBV29-1, with TRBD1 matching 11 bases. Germline V gene sequence: CDR1 SQVTM, CDR2 ANQGSEA. CDR3 size: 12 residues. The trim removed 7 bases at V and 6 bases at J, leaving 4 bases unmatched. CDR3 DNA: TGCAGCGGGACAGGGGGCGGGGATGGCTACACCTTC. It translates to CSGTGGGDGYTF.

The chain couples TRBV19 to TRBJ2-1; 9 bases are shared with TRBD1. J gave up 9 bases and V 3 bases, and 6 bases lay outside the gene matches. CDR1 and CDR2 from the germline V gene are LNHDA and SQIVND (reference sequence). The CDR3 loop spans 14 amino acids. The CDR3 nucleotides are TGTGCCAGTAGTATGGGACAGGGCGGGGGTGAGCAGTTCTTC. The encoded protein is CASSMGQGGGEQFF.

This clone was observed a few times. The chain carries TRBV18 and TRBJ2-3, with D hard to call. The CDR3 is 14 amino acids. The ends were cut back, 0 bases at V and 6 bases at J, with 10 bases in the middle. Germline V lookup: CDR1 KGHSH, CDR2 LQKENI. The CDR3: CASSPPARQDTQYF. DNA of the CDR3: TGTGCCAGCTCACCACCGGCCAGGCAGGATACGCAGTATTTT.

Note on this clone: The junction does not match germline at one end; this may be a read error. This rearrangement joins TRBV7-7 to TRBJ2-3, with 8 bases identical to TRBD1. CDR3 length equals 15 residues. CDR1 SSHAT and CDR2 FNYEAQ come from the germline V gene (reference sequence). The CDR3 loop is CASSPGQGSTDTQYF. CDR3 nucleotides: TGTGCTAGCAGCCCCGGACAGGGAAGCACAGATACGCAGTATTTT.

The V and J genes are TRBV7-2 and TRBJ1-5; D might be TRBD1 (6 bases). CDR3 length: 15 amino acids. V lost 3 bases and J lost 6, with 15 bases in between. Germline values: CDR1 SGHTA, CDR2 FQGNSA. This CDR3 reads CASSLGTQATQPQHF. The CDR3 nucleotides read TGTGCCAGCAGCTTGGGGACACAGGCTACTCAGCCCCAGCATTTT.

This clone has only a few counts. The CDR3 nucleotides are TGTGCCAGTAGTATGTCCGGCGCGGCTCAGCCCCAGCATTTT. Translation gives CASSMSGAAQPQHF. J is TRBJ1-5 and V is TRBV19; no reliable D call. The ends were cut back, 3 bases at V and 6 bases at J, with 12 bases in the middle. Germline CDR1 LNHDA, CDR2 SQIVND (reference sequence). The CDR3 covers 14 residues. The full variable domain, completed using reference TRBV19 and TRBJ1-5, is DGGITQSPKYLFRKEGQNVTLSCEQNLNHDAMYWYRQDPGQGLRLIYYSQIVNDFQKGDIAEGYSVSREKKESFPLTVTSAQKNPTAFYLCASSMSGAAQPQHFGDGTRLSIL.

The chain employs TRBV24-1 and TRBJ1-5; 11 bases align to TRBD1. V shed 3 bases, J shed 1 base, and the junction held 4 bases outside the gene matches. Germline CDR1 and CDR2: KGHDR and SFDVKD. This CDR3 comprises 17 residues. The CDR3 is CATSDPGTGGSNQPQHF. In nucleotides, the CDR3 is TGTGCCACCAGTGATCCTGGGACAGGGGGAAGCAATCAGCCCCAGCATTTT.